This T cell receptor beta chain was identified in a study of CD8 T cells in Susac syndrome. The ends were cut back, 5 bases at V and 8 bases at J, with 18 bases in the middle. CDR1 and CDR2 (germline): SEHNR, FQNEAQ (reference sequence). CDR3 length: 14 residues. An input of 0.5 to 1 ug of RNA was subjected to reverse transcription using random hexamers. The amplification used immunoSEQ multiplex PCR on TCR beta CDR3; it spanned 54 Vbeta and 13 Jbeta. Using its own MiXCR run on the immunoSEQ multiplex PCR reads, TCRdb lists one record per CDR3 protein. Among about 240,000 distinct CDR3 sequences listed, 90% to 97% were seen once.

The chain recombines TRBV7-9 with TRBJ1-1; D is unresolved. The material sequenced was CD4+ T cells from PBMCs. The receptor's source is a human donor with Susac syndrome. CDR3 coding DNA: TGTGCCAGCAGCCCCGCGGGGTATCACGGGGAAGCTTTCTTT. Its protein product is CASSPAGYHGEAFF.